The subject of this entry is one TCR beta chain. No antigen is known for it. Both 60 Vbeta primers and 13 Jbeta primers went into the PCR. Per the original methods: Later work found 65 million to 100 million unique TCR beta chains, with roughly 11 million shared. Sequencing used immunoSEQ multiplex PCR; TCRdb keeps in-frame clones, though not all of them. The V and J calls and clone size are taken from that table; D and trimming were inferred from the DNA. The sample carries about 160,000 clones, about four fifths recorded once. This specimen belongs to a study of cytomegalovirus exposure and HLA in healthy donors. Trimming cost V 1 base and J 5 bases; bases outside gene matches: 4. The germline V gene has CDR1 LGHNA and CDR2 YNFKEQ. This CDR3 is built from 16 residues. Study-level points and caveats: Immune exposure was documented only through CMV serostatus. Donors belonging to an Asian-associated ancestry cluster reportedly showed fewer N-insertions in productive TCRs than the roughly 670-donor mean, according to what a later analysis found. Association with HLA alleles at 0.05 false discovery rate was found for 17,000 or so TCR beta sequences in a later analysis.

This chain links TRBV4-2 with TRBJ1-4; 10 nucleotides align to TRBD1. The sequence derives from a woman in her fifties or sixties in good health and CMV-seropositive. The sample taken for sequencing was PBMCs. The CDR3 spells CASSQGLTGGNEKLFF. CDR3 DNA sequence: TGTGCCAGCAGCCAAGGCTTGACAGGGGGCAATGAAAAACTGTTTTTT.